The T cell receptor beta chain under discussion was sequenced for a study of cytomegalovirus exposure and HLA in healthy donors. Study context: Samples from HLA-typed donors yielded about 85 million unique TCRs in an early data release.

The germline gives CDR1 SGHNT, CDR2 YYREEE (reference sequence). V shed 7 bases and J shed 0 bases, with 11 bases lying between them. This CDR3 is 13 amino acids long. Study conclusions and caveats: Later analysis suggested links between common viral pathogens and several top significant clusters. V- and J-gene trimming in TCR beta was tied to a missense DCLRE1C variant by an analysis performed later.

PCR was performed using 60 Vbeta and 13 Jbeta primers. In the authors' methods: The count from a later analysis was roughly 80 million unique TCR beta chains, 9.5 million to 11 million of them shared. Assay used: immunoSEQ multiplex PCR; TCRdb lists only in-frame clones, some missing. V, J and clone size are those of that table, while D and trimming were read from the DNA. The table records about 94,000 clones, 60% to 80% of them present only once. To note about this clone: Its antigen is still unknown.

The chain uses TRBV5-4 and TRBJ2-7; D unclear. Material: PBMCs. This clonotype was sampled from a woman aged 40-49 years in good health and CMV-seronegative. The DNA for the CDR3 is TGTGCCAGCCGCTCCCCGAGCTCCTACGAGCAGTACTTC. Translated, it gives CASRSPSSYEQYF.